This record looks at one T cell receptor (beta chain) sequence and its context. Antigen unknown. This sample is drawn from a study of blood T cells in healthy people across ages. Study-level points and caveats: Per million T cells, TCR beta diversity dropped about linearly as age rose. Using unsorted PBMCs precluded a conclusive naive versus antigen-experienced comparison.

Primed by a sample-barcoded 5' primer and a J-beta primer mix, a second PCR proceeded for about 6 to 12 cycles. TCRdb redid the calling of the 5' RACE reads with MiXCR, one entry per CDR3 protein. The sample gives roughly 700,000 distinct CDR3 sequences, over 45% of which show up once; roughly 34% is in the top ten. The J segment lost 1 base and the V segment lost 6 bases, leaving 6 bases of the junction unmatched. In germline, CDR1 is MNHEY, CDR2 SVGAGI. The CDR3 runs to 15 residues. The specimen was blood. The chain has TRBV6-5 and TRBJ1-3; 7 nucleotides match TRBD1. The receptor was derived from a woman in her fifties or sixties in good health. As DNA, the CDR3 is TGTGCCAGCAGAAGGGACAGCAATTCTGGAAACACCATATATTTT. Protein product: CASRRDSNSGNTIYF.